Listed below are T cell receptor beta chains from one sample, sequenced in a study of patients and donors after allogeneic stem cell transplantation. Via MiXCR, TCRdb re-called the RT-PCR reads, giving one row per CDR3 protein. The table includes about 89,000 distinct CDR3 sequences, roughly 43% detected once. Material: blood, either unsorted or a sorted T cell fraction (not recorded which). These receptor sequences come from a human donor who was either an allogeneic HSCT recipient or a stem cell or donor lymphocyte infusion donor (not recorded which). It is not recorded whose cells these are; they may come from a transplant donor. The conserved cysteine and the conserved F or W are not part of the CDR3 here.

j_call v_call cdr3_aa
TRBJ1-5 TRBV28 ASSTAYSNQPQH
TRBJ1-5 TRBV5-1 ASSFTSGGNQPQH
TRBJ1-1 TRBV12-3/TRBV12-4 ASRDGEAF
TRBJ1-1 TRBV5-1 ASSPRGQVDTEAF
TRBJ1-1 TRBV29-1 SAVTPTGASTEAF
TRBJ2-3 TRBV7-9 ASSLERASSGDTQY
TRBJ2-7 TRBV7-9 ASSGDRLVYEQY
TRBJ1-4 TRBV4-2 ASSQVDRSTNEKLF
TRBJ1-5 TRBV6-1 ASSSPKTGAILSNQPQH
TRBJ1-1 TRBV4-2 ASTIEPDTEAF
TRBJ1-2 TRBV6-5 ASSYRDRDDYGYT
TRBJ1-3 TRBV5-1 ASSSDRRNTIY
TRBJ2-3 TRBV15 ATSRTTGITQY
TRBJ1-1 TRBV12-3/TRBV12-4 ASSLGRINTEAF
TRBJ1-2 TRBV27 ASSAFPPGVYGYT
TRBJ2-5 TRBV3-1 ASRHGSGETQY
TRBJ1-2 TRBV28 ASSLILFGGYT
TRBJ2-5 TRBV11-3 ASSLDLNGSVKPLQETQY
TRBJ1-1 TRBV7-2 ASRPDRTNTEAF
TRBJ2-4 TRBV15 ATSRVLGENIQY